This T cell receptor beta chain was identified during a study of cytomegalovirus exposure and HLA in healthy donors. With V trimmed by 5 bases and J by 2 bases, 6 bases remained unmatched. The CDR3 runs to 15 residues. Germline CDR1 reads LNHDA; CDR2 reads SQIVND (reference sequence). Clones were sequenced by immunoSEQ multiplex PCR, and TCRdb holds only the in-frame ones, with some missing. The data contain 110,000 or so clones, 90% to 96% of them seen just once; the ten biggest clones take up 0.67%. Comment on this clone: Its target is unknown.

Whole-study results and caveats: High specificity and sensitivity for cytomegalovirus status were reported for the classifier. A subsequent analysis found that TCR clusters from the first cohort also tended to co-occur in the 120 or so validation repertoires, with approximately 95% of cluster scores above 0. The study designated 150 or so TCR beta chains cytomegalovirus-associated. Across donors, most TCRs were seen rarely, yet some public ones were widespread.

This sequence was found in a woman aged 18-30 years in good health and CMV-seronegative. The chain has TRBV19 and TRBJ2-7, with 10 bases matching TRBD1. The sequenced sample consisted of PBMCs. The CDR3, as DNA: TGTGCCAGTAGTGCCGGGACAGGGGAAACCTACGAGCAGTACTTC. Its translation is CASSAGTGETYEQYF. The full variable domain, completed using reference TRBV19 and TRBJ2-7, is DGGITQSPKYLFRKEGQNVTLSCEQNLNHDAMYWYRQDPGQGLRLIYYSQIVNDFQKGDIAEGYSVSREKKESFPLTVTSAQKNPTAFYLCASSAGTGETYEQYFGPGTRLTVT.